One sample yielded the 3 T cell receptor beta chains listed below, sequenced in a study of T cell responses to AZD1222 COVID-19 vaccine. The protocol was immunoSEQ multiplex PCR, while the TCRdb copy is restricted to in-frame clones and leaves out a portion. This sample has some 180,000 clones, with more than 80% found just once. This material consisted of peripheral blood, taken on day 0 of AZD1222 vaccination. These receptors originate from an adult in good health.

The V call is TRBV5-4, the J call TRBJ1-2, with D tentatively TRBD1 (5 bases). Germline CDR1 reads SGHNT; CDR2 reads YYREEE (reference sequence). The CDR3 is 13 residues long. Trimming pared 0 bases from V and 2 bases from J, leaving 5 bases between. The CDR3 sequence is CASSLGGNYGYTF. The CDR3 DNA is TGTGCCAGCAGCTTGGGGGGGAACTATGGCTACACCTTC.

The chain joins TRBV19 to TRBJ1-2; D gene ambiguous. The germline V gene encodes CDR1 LNHDA and CDR2 SQIVND (reference sequence). There are 11 residues in the CDR3. Trimming removed 1 base at V and 7 bases at J, with 4 bases between. The CDR3 DNA sequence: TGTGCCAGTAGTATAGGGGCTGGCTACACCTTC. This codes for CASSIGAGYTF.

This chain joins TRBV6-5 and TRBJ1-6; D uncertain. This CDR3 is 16 amino acids long. CDR1 MNHEY and CDR2 SVGAGI come from the germline V gene. V gave up 0 bases and J gave up 9 bases, with 15 bases separating them. CDR3 loop: CASSYSRERGTSPLHF. The CDR3 bases are TGTGCCAGCAGTTACTCGCGGGAGCGGGGTACTTCACCCCTCCACTTT.